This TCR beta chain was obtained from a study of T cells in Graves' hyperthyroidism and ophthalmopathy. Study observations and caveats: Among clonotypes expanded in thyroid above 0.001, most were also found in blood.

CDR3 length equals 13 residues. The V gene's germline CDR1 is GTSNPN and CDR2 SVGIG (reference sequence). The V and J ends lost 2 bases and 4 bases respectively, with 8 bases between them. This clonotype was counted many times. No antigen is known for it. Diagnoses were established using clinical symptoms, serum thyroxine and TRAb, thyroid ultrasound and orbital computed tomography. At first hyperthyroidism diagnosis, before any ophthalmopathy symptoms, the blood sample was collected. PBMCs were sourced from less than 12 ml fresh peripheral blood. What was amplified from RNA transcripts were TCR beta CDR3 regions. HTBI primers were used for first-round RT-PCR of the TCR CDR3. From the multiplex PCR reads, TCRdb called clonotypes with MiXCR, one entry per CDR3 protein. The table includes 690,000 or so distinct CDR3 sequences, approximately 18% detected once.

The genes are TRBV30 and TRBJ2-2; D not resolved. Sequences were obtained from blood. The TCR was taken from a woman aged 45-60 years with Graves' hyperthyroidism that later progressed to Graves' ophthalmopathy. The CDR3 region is CAWSPRGTGELFF. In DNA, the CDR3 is TGTGCCTGGAGTCCACGAGGCACCGGGGAGCTGTTTTTT.